The present T cell receptor beta chain was sequenced within a study of blood T cell repertoires in COVID-19. Study context: Italy, Spain and the United States were the sources of the convalescent and acute COVID-19 samples. The cDNA or gDNA used as material had been derived from T cells, B-cell-depleted T cells, or PBMCs.

Original handling: Scientists estimated how many nucleated cells there were by amplifying reference gene primers. Clones were read by immunoSEQ multiplex PCR, and TCRdb kept only the in-frame ones, dropping some. The V and J calls and clone size were taken over from that table, and D and trimming were inferred from the DNA. The sample carries approximately 230,000 clones, 88% recorded once. Germline values: CDR1 ENHRY, CDR2 SYGVKD. The trim removed 8 bases at V and 0 bases at J, leaving 22 bases unmatched. CDR3 length: 20 residues. Followed over time, Seattle patients had been enrolled while infection was active.

The chain links TRBV10-3 to TRBJ1-1; 9 nucleotides match TRBD1. Sequenced input: peripheral blood. The clonotype was recovered from a woman aged 30 to 39 with COVID-19, enrolled during active disease. The CDR3 here is CAIPENWRDRASEMNTEAFF. The CDR3 nucleotides are TGTGCCATCCCAGAAAACTGGAGGGACAGGGCCTCTGAAATGAACACTGAAGCTTTCTTT.